These 5 T cell receptor beta chains came from one sample sequenced in a study of vaccination and CD4 T cells after COVID-19. At the Johns Hopkins FTIC core, DNA taken from cultured CD4+ T cells was sequenced by way of the Oncomine TCR Beta short-read assay. One entry per CDR3 protein results from TCRdb running MiXCR on the PCR reads. This table has around 15,000 distinct CDR3 sequences, less than 80% appearing once. The treatment is: 10-day PBMC culture with coronavirus spike peptide pools or control peptides (ViraFEST assay). Their specific antigens are unknown. Sequencing was carried out using CD4+ T cells from blood, cultured in vitro. The source is a human donor who had recovered from COVID-19.

The rearrangement uses TRBV27 and TRBJ2-7, with 15 positions matching TRBD2. CDR3 length: 17 residues. CDR1 MNHEY and CDR2 SMNVEV come from the germline V gene (reference sequence). The trim removed 6 bases at V and 3 bases at J, leaving 9 bases unmatched. CDR3 DNA sequence: TGTGCCAGCAGAACAACCCGGACTAGCGGGAGGGTCTACGAGCAGTACTTC. It specifies CASRTTRTSGRVYEQYF.

The gene calls are TRBV20-1 and TRBJ1-5; unclear D gene. Germline V gene lookup returns CDR1 DFQATT and CDR2 SNEGSKA (reference sequence). This CDR3 is built from 12 residues. Trimming stripped 5 bases from V and 3 bases from J, with 8 bases between. In DNA, the CDR3 is TGCAGTGCTGTGACTGACAATCAGCCCCAGCATTTT. Its protein is CSAVTDNQPQHF.

CDR3 region: CSASRYSNQPQHF. The DNA for the CDR3 is TGCAGTGCTAGCCGGTATAGCAATCAGCCCCAGCATTTT. The rearrangement joins TRBV20-1 to TRBJ1-5; D not certain. Per the germline V gene, CDR1 is DFQATT and CDR2 is SNEGSKA (reference sequence). The CDR3 extends over 13 amino acids. The V gene lost 3 bases and the J gene lost 0 bases, with 6 bases spanning the gap.

V is TRBV27 and J is TRBJ2-4; 11 positions agree with TRBD2. After removal of 5 bases from V and 8 bases from J, the junction contained 11 bases not matched to a gene. Looked up from germline, CDR1 is MNHEY and CDR2 is SMNVEV (reference sequence). This CDR3 spans 16 amino acids. The DNA for the CDR3 is TGTGCCAGCAGTCCCCGGTTAGCGGGAGGGCCCTACATTCAGTACTTC. Residues: CASSPRLAGGPYIQYF.

V gene TRBV7-2 combines with J gene TRBJ2-1; a weak D match, TRBD1 (6 bases). The germline CDR1 and CDR2 sequences are SGHTA and FQGNSA. The CDR3 runs to 14 residues. The V and J ends lost 2 bases and 7 bases respectively, with 12 bases between them. The CDR3 here is CASSLTQQGNEQFF. The CDR3 DNA is TGTGCCAGCAGCTTAACCCAGCAGGGGAATGAGCAGTTCTTC.